What follows are 9 T cell receptor beta chains derived from one specimen sequenced in a study of vaccination and CD4 T cells after COVID-19. For these receptors, no antigen is known. Cultured CD4+ T-cell DNA underwent Oncomine TCR Beta short-read sequencing. From the PCR reads, TCRdb called clonotypes with MiXCR, one entry per CDR3 protein. The table records about 3,400 distinct CDR3 sequences, 35% to 50% of them present only once. The treatment denotes: approximately nine-day PBMC culture with coronavirus spike peptide pools or control peptides (ViraFEST assay). Sequencing used CD4+ T cells from blood, cultured in vitro. The receptors derive from a human donor who had recovered from COVID-19.

J is TRBJ2-7 and V is TRBV27; D tentatively fits TRBD1 or TRBD2 (6 bases each). This CDR3 is 15 amino acids long. Germline V gene lookup returns CDR1 MNHEY and CDR2 SMNVEV (reference sequence). V lost 4 bases to trimming and J lost 3 bases, with 16 bases between them. The CDR3 loop reads CASSYGGALFYEQYF. The CDR3 coding sequence is TGTGCCAGCAGTTACGGGGGCGCGCTTTTCTACGAGCAGTACTTC.

The chain joins TRBV20-1 to TRBJ2-7, with TRBD1 identical over 8 bases. The V segment lost 6 bases and the J segment 9 bases; nucleotides outside the gene matches: 13. The CDR3 length is 13 residues. Germline CDR1 and CDR2: DFQATT and SNEGSKA (reference sequence). DNA of the CDR3: TGCAGTGCGGTGGGACAGGACTATACGGGGCAGTACTTC. It encodes CSAVGQDYTGQYF.

This sequence joins TRBV2 and TRBJ1-1; 8 positions agree with TRBD1. CDR1 SNHLY and CDR2 FYNNEI come from the germline V gene. V was pared by 5 bases and J by 1 base, with 3 bases of the junction left unmatched. The CDR3 covers 14 residues. The CDR3 DNA follows: TGTGCCAGCAGTCGACAGGGGTCGAACACTGAAGCTTTCTTT. It codes for CASSRQGSNTEAFF.

The chain employs TRBV6-4 and TRBJ2-2, with TRBD1 identical over 9 bases. V lost 3 bases, J lost 6 bases, and 8 bases stayed unmatched. The CDR3 is 16 amino acids. Per the germline V gene, CDR1 is MRHNA and CDR2 is SNTAGT. The CDR3 loop is CASSEQPQGASGELFF. CDR3 bases: TGTGCCAGCAGTGAGCAGCCACAGGGGGCTTCCGGGGAGCTGTTTTTT.

The rearrangement uses TRBV28 and TRBJ2-7; 9 bases align to TRBD1. The ends lost 6 bases at V and 0 bases at J; junction bases unmatched: 15. CDR1 and CDR2 (germline): MDHEN, SYDVKM. This CDR3 contains 18 residues. CDR3 DNA: TGTGCCAGCAGCAAGGTCCGGACAGGGGTCATCGCCTCCTACGAGCAGTACTTC. Translated: CASSKVRTGVIASYEQYF. Variable domain in full (rest from reference TRBV28 and TRBJ2-7): DVKVTQSSRYLVKRTGEKVFLECVQDMDHENMFWYRQDPGLGLRLIYFSYDVKMKEKGDIPEGYSVSREKKERFSLILESASTNQTSMYLCASSKVRTGVIASYEQYFGPGTRLTVT.

The chain is built from TRBV19 and TRBJ2-3; possible D gene TRBD1, 5 bases. V was cut by 8 bases and J by 0 bases, with 21 bases left in between. CDR1 and CDR2 (germline): LNHDA, SQIVND (reference sequence). This CDR3 is 17 amino acids long. The CDR3 loop reads CASSATYRSPSTDTQYF. Written as DNA, the CDR3 is TGTGCCAGTTCCGCAACCTACAGGTCTCCTAGCACAGATACGCAGTATTTT.

J is TRBJ1-6 and V is TRBV7-9, with 8 bases that match TRBD1. Trimming cost V 5 bases and J 8 bases; bases outside gene matches: 8. The CDR3 has 15 residues. Germline loops: CDR1 SEHNR, CDR2 FQNEAQ (reference sequence). CDR3: CASSRGTGTHSPLHF. CDR3 coding DNA: TGTGCCAGCAGCCGAGGGACAGGTACTCATTCACCCCTCCACTTT.

CDR3 nucleotide sequence: TGTGCCAGCAGCTTAGTCTTGTGGAACACTGAAGCTTTCTTT. Encoded protein: CASSLVLWNTEAFF. The chain employs TRBV7-2 and TRBJ1-1; no clear D gene. In germline, CDR1 is SGHTA, CDR2 FQGNSA. Trimming removed 1 base from V and 1 base from J, with 7 bases in between. This CDR3 region has 14 residues. Supplemented by reference TRBV7-2 and TRBJ1-1, the full variable domain reads GAGVSQSPSNKVTEKGKDVELRCDPISGHTALYWYRQSLGQGLEFLIYFQGNSAPDKSGLPSDRFSAERTGGSVSTLTIQRTQQEDSAVYLCASSLVLWNTEAFFGQGTRLTVV.

The chain has TRBV4-1 and TRBJ2-1, with D tentatively TRBD2 (6 bases). Per germline, CDR1 MGHRA and CDR2 YSYEKL. V shed 0 bases and J shed 1 base, with 10 bases lying between them. This CDR3 has 16 amino acids. CDR3 sequence (DNA): TGCGCCAGCAGCCAAGATCCGGCGGGGTCCTACAATGAGCAGTTCTTC. Encoded protein: CASSQDPAGSYNEQFF.